This T cell receptor (beta chain) was found in a study of response to subunit inactivated influenza vaccine (dated by TCRdb to the late 2010s). A note on the overall study: To follow how T cells responded to a trivalent subunit inactivated influenza vaccine, the researchers relied on deep quantitative profiling of the T cell receptor repertoire.

The library was prepared using RT-PCR. Sequencing instrument: Illumina HiSeq 2500. The raw public data were reprocessed by TCRdb itself: fastp quality trimming at Q25, MiXCR clonotype calling, in-frame beta chains only. Each CDR3 protein appears once, grouped with its most common genes and DNA. The sample contains 150,000 to 200,000 distinct CDR3 sequences, about 10% of them found a single time. About a third of the sample belongs to the ten largest clones. Beyond this particular receptor, the publication reports: According to the authors, only a limited number of new T cells may be recruited by each seasonal influenza vaccination.

Spanning cysteine to phenylalanine, the CDR3 consists of 16 amino acids. Here the CDR3 DNA is all that survives: 48 bases in frame from base 1. Trimming takes 6 bases from V and 0 bases from J, and the germline ends sit 17 bases apart. CDR1 is given as SNHLY and CDR2 as FYNNEI, both from the germline V gene. This clonotype was observed a handful of times. Its antigen is still unknown. Base qualities are not recorded, but no much larger clone differs from it by a single base. Recombination linked TRBV2 to TRBJ1-1; possibly the D gene is TRBD1, per 6 matching bases. The sequence was collected from a man aged 50-75 years who received an inactivated influenza vaccine. Donor details come from another sample of the same person, matched by shared clones. Sequencing was performed on CD8+ T cells sorted from PBMCs, taken around 25 months after vaccination. CDR3 loop: CASSGGGPRLNTEAFF. The sequenced DNA: TGTGCCAGCAGCGGGGGGGGGCCCCGACTGAACACTGAAGCTTTCTTT.